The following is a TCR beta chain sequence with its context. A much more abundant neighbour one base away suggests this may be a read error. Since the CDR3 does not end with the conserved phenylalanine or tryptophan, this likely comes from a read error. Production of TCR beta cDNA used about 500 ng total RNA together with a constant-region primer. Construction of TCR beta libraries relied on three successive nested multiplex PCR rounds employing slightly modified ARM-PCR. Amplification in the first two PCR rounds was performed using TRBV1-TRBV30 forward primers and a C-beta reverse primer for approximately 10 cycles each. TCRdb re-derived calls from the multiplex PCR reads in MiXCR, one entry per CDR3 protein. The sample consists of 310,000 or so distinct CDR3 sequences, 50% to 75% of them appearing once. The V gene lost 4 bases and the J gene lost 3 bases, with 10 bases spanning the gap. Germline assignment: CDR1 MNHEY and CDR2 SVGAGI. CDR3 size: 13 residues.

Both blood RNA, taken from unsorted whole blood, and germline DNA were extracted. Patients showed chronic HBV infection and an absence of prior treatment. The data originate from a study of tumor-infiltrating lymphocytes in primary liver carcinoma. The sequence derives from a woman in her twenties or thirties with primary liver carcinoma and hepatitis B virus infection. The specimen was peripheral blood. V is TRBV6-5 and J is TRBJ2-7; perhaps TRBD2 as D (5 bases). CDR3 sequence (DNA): TGTGCCAGCAGTTTCCCTGGGAGCTACGAGCAGTACTTA. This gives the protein CASSFPGSYEQYL.